Sequencing of this T cell receptor beta chain was carried out in a study of siplizumab effects on memory and regulatory T cells. Broader study findings: Proliferating siplizumab-culture Tregs lacked confirmation of suppressive function. Sequences below about 10^-5 frequency were poorly captured, and few alloreactive clones mapped to unstimulated subsets.

Germline assignment: CDR1 SGHVS and CDR2 FNYEAQ. V was shortened by 5 bases and J by 6 bases, with 12 bases between the two germline ends. The CDR3 runs to 13 residues. Some clones are missing from TCRdb's copy, which holds only in-frame ones; the method was immunoSEQ multiplex PCR. Among some 120,000 clones listed, 93% were seen once. As to this clone: Its antigen is unidentified.

The sample consisted of non-Treg CD4+ T cells sorted from blood. The clonotype comes from a human donor in good health. V gene TRBV7-6 combines with J gene TRBJ2-3, with a possible D match to TRBD1 (5 bases). The CDR3 DNA reads TGTGCCAGCAGCCACCGACAGACCGATACGCAGTATTTT. Its protein product is CASSHRQTDTQYF.